The 12 T cell receptor beta chains below were found in one sample sequenced in a study of blood T cells in healthy people across ages. A second PCR of 7 to 11 cycles used a sample-barcoded 5' primer and a J-beta primer mix. TCRdb re-called the 5' RACE reads through MiXCR, storing one row per CDR3 protein. The profile shows about 1,500,000 distinct CDR3 sequences, 42% of them singletons. The sample was blood. These receptors all come from a woman aged 18-30 years in good health.

The chain links TRBV4-2 to TRBJ2-3; D unclear. Per the germline V gene, CDR1 is LGHNA and CDR2 is YNFKEQ. CDR3 size: 16 residues. V was clipped by 1 base and J by 6 bases, with 17 bases between them. CDR3: CASSQGVSADRDTQYF. The CDR3 DNA reads TGTGCCAGCAGCCAAGGAGTCAGCGCCGACCGGGATACGCAGTATTTT.

The rearrangement joins TRBV7-9 to TRBJ2-3; 7 bases map to TRBD1. The germline gives CDR1 SEHNR, CDR2 FQNEAQ (reference sequence). There are 14 residues in the CDR3. Trimming cost V 5 bases and J 5 bases; bases outside gene matches: 7. CDR3 DNA: TGTGCCAGCAGCCGACAGGGCGAGGGAGATACGCAGTATTTT. Translation gives CASSRQGEGDTQYF.

In its sample, this clonotype was seen once. The rearrangement links TRBV6-2 or TRBV6-3 to TRBJ2-7; D might be TRBD1 (6 bases). The ends were cut back, 8 bases at V and 6 bases at J, with 20 bases in the middle. CDR3 length: 14 amino acids. Germline loops: CDR1 MNHEY, CDR2 SVGEGT. CDR3 residues: CASRPRDTHCEQYF. CDR3 DNA sequence: TGTGCCAGCCGCCCCCGGGACACACACTGCGAGCAGTACTTC.

The chain employs TRBV20-1 and TRBJ1-2; weak D call: TRBD1 (5 bases). This CDR3 contains 13 residues. Trimming removed 3 bases from V and 7 bases from J, with 15 bases in between. Germline V lookup: CDR1 DFQATT, CDR2 SNEGSKA (reference sequence). The CDR3 loop reads CSASRARDGGYTF. CDR3 nucleotides: TGCAGTGCTAGCAGGGCCAGGGATGGTGGCTACACCTTC.

This clonotype has just a few counts. The chain recombines TRBV6-5 with TRBJ1-2, with D uncertain. The CDR3 sequence is 14 residues long. Trimming cost V 3 bases and J 3 bases, with 11 bases left between them. Germline lookup yields CDR1 MNHEY and CDR2 SVGAGI. In nucleotides, the CDR3 is TGTGCCAGCAGTTATGGCGGGAACTACTATGGCTACACCTTC. As protein: CASSYGGNYYGYTF.

This chain links TRBV30 with TRBJ2-1; D remains ambiguous. The V end lost 1 base, the J end lost 4 bases, and 11 bases lay between the germline ends. The CDR3 runs to 14 residues. Germline V lookup: CDR1 GTSNPN, CDR2 SVGIG (reference sequence). The CDR3 is CAWSETALYNEQFF. The CDR3 nucleotides are TGTGCCTGGAGTGAAACGGCCCTTTACAATGAGCAGTTCTTC.

This chain uses TRBV27 with TRBJ1-1, with a possible D match to TRBD1 (5 bases). V lost 7 bases, J lost 4 bases, and 13 bases lay in between. This CDR3 region has 13 residues. Per the germline V gene, CDR1 is MNHEY and CDR2 is SMNVEV (reference sequence). CDR3 sequence reads: CASILTAFTEAFF. CDR3 bases: TGTGCCAGCATCTTGACAGCTTTCACTGAAGCTTTCTTT.

The chain has TRBV20-1 and TRBJ1-2, with D possibly matching TRBD1 (6 bases). V shed 0 bases and J shed 4 bases, with 15 bases lying between them. This CDR3 has 15 amino acids. Germline V gives CDR1 DFQATT, CDR2 SNEGSKA (reference sequence). CDR3 residues: CSARDFRGAGYGYTF. The CDR3 DNA sequence: TGCAGTGCTAGAGATTTCCGGGGGGCCGGCTATGGCTACACCTTC.

V and J are TRBV7-3 and TRBJ1-1; D call uncertain. Germline CDR1 reads SGHTA; CDR2 reads FQGTGA. The V gene lost 4 bases and the J gene lost 1 base, with 4 bases spanning the gap. This CDR3 is 12 amino acids long. The CDR3 region is CASSSKNTEAFF. CDR3 nucleotide sequence: TGTGCCAGCAGCTCCAAGAACACTGAAGCTTTCTTT. Filled out from reference TRBV7-3 and TRBJ1-1, the complete variable domain reads GAGVSQTPSNKVTEKGKYVELRCDPISGHTALYWYRQSLGQGPEFLIYFQGTGAADDSGLPNDRFFAVRPEGSVSTLKIQRTERGDSAVYLCASSSKNTEAFFGQGTRLTVV.

This clonotype turned up a few times. The chain carries TRBV4-1 and TRBJ2-2, with D tentatively TRBD1 or TRBD2 (6 bases each). This CDR3 has 17 residues. The germline V gene has CDR1 MGHRA and CDR2 YSYEKL. V gave up 0 bases and J gave up 2 bases, with 13 bases separating them. CDR3: CASSQEGGNFNTGELFF. The DNA of the CDR3 is TGCGCCAGCAGCCAAGAAGGGGGGAACTTCAACACCGGGGAGCTGTTTTTT.

The genes are TRBV10-3 and TRBJ2-1, with D unresolved. Germline values: CDR1 ENHRY, CDR2 SYGVKD. CDR3 length: 12 residues. Trimming cost V 6 bases and J 8 bases, with 11 bases left between them. The CDR3: CAIRESEYEQFF. As DNA, the CDR3 is TGTGCCATCAGGGAGAGTGAGTATGAGCAGTTCTTC.

The rearrangement uses TRBV20-1 and TRBJ2-1, with TRBD2 matching over 10 bases. The CDR3 is made up of 16 amino acids. Germline V lookup: CDR1 DFQATT, CDR2 SNEGSKA (reference sequence). Trimming at V came to 1 base and at J to 6 bases, leaving 9 bases not matched to a gene. The CDR3 loop reads CSARGPRERGGNEQFF. The CDR3 DNA reads TGCAGTGCTAGAGGTCCTCGGGAGCGGGGGGGCAATGAGCAGTTCTTC.